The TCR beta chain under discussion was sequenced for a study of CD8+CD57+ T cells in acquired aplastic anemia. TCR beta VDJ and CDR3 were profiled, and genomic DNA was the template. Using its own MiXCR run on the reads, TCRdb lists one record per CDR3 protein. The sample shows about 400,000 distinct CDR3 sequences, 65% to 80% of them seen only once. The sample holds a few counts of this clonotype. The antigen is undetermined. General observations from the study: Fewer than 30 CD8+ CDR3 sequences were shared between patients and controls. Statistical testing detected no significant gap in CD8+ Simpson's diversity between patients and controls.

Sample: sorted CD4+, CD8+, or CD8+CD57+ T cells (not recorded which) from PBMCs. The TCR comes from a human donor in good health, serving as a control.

The CDR3 sequence: CASSQEGDSYNEQFF. In DNA, the CDR3 is TGTGCCAGCAGCCAAGAGGGGGATTCCTACAATGAGCAGTTCTTC. This chain links TRBV3-1 with TRBJ2-1; D assignment may be TRBD1 or TRBD2 (5 bases each). V lost 0 bases and J lost 1, with 7 bases in between. Germline V CDR1 and CDR2: LGHDT, YNNKEL (reference sequence). The CDR3 is 15 amino acids.